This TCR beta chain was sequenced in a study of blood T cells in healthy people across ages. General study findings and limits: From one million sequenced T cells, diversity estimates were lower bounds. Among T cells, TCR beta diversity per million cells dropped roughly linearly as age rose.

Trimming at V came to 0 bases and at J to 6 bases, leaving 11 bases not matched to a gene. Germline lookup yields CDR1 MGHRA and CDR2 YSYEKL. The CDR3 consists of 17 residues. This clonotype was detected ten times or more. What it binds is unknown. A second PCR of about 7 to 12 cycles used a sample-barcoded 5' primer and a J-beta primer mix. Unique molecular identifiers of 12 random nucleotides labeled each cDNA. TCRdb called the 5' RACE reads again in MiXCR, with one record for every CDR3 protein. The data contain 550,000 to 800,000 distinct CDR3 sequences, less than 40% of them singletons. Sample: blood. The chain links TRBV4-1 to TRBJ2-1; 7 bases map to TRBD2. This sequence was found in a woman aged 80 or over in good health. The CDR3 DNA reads TGCGCCAGCAGCCAAGATCCTGCGGGACTACTTGGCAATGAGCAGTTCTTC. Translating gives CASSQDPAGLLGNEQFF.